Only one count was recorded for the clone carrying this TCR beta chain. The data derive from a study of blood T cell repertoires in COVID-19. Overall study: Sources were T cells, B-cell-depleted T cells, or PBMCs; the material itself was cDNA or gDNA.

Germline V gives CDR1 MDHEN, CDR2 SYDVKM. Unmatched junction bases numbered 5, after V lost 6 bases and J lost 5 bases. The CDR3 runs to 14 residues. The assay was immunoSEQ multiplex PCR, and TCRdb's table has in-frame clones only and misses some. The repertoire holds a few hundred thousand clones, with 70% to 90% as singletons. The chain uses TRBV28 and TRBJ2-2; 8 nucleotides agree with TRBD1. The receptor's source is a man aged 40-49 years with acute or convalescent COVID-19. The sequenced sample consisted of peripheral blood. This chain's CDR3 is CASRMQGATGELFF. The CDR3 region has the DNA TGTGCCAGCAGGATGCAGGGGGCGACCGGGGAGCTGTTTTTT.